Listed below are T cell receptor beta chains from one sample, sequenced in a study of blood T cell repertoires in COVID-19. Clones were read by immunoSEQ multiplex PCR, and TCRdb kept only the in-frame ones, dropping some. The sample consists of about 320,000 clones, 87% of them appearing once. The sequenced sample consisted of PBMCs or T cells enriched from blood (not recorded which). These receptors were taken from a woman aged 25 to 39 who had recovered from COVID-19. The CDR3 runs from the conserved cysteine through the conserved F or W. D genes are given only for firm matches. Size tells how often a clone was seen (once, few, many) or the class of an expanded clone, and some rows leave it out.

J gene: TRBJ2-5
clone size: .
D gene: TRBD2
V gene: TRBV5-1
CDR3 DNA: TGCGCCAGCAGCCCTGGGAGGGCTAGCGGGGCTATGGAGACCCAGTACTTC
CDR3 protein: CASSPGRASGAMETQYF

J gene: TRBJ1-6
clone size: .
D gene: .
V gene: TRBV30
CDR3 DNA: TGTGCCTGGAGTACCCTTGGGGGGGATCCGTCGACACCCCTCCACTTT
CDR3 protein: CAWSTLGGDPSTPLHF

J gene: TRBJ2-6
clone size: .
D gene: .
V gene: TRBV19
CDR3 DNA: TGTGCCAGCCTCCCCGACACTGGGGCCCGGAGCTCTGGGGCCAACGTCCTGACTTTC
CDR3 protein: CASLPDTGARSSGANVLTF

J gene: TRBJ2-2
clone size: .
D gene: .
V gene: TRBV9
CDR3 DNA: TGTGCCAGCAGCGGTGTCAGAAACACCGGGGAGCTGTTTTTT
CDR3 protein: CASSGVRNTGELFF

J gene: TRBJ1-5
clone size: .
D gene: .
V gene: TRBV7-2
CDR3 DNA: TGTGCCAGCAGCTTAGTCGGGGAGCCCCAGCATTTT
CDR3 protein: CASSLVGEPQHF

J gene: TRBJ1-3
clone size: .
D gene: .
V gene: TRBV30
CDR3 DNA: TGTGCCTGGGAGCTACAGGGCTGGTCCGGAAACACCATATATTTT
CDR3 protein: CAWELQGWSGNTIYF

J gene: TRBJ2-7
clone size: few
D gene: .
V gene: TRBV6-2/TRBV6-3
CDR3 DNA: TGTGCCAGCAGTCAACTCTACGAGCAGTACTTC
CDR3 protein: CASSQLYEQYF

J gene: TRBJ1-3
clone size: once
D gene: .
V gene: TRBV27
CDR3 DNA: TGTGCCAGCAGTTTATATCCCCCAGGGTTGAGCCTGGGAAACACCATATATTTT
CDR3 protein: CASSLYPPGLSLGNTIYF

J gene: TRBJ2-1
clone size: .
D gene: .
V gene: TRBV29-1
CDR3 DNA: TGCAGCGTTGCGTCCTCTAACGGCAATGAGCAGTTCTTC
CDR3 protein: CSVASSNGNEQFF

J gene: TRBJ1-4
clone size: once
D gene: .
V gene: TRBV5-1
CDR3 DNA: TGCGCCAGCAGCCTAGGGGCAGGGGCCGCAACTAATGAAAAACTGTTTTTT
CDR3 protein: CASSLGAGAATNEKLFF

J gene: TRBJ2-1
clone size: .
D gene: .
V gene: TRBV28
CDR3 DNA: TGTGCCAGCAGTTTAGGCTCGCGGGAGCAGTTCTTC
CDR3 protein: CASSLGSREQFF

J gene: TRBJ2-7
clone size: few
D gene: TRBD2
V gene: TRBV9
CDR3 DNA: TGTGCCAGCAGCGTAGATGATGCGGGAGCGCCGTCCTACGAGCAGTACTTC
CDR3 protein: CASSVDDAGAPSYEQYF

J gene: TRBJ2-5
clone size: .
D gene: .
V gene: TRBV9
CDR3 DNA: TGTGCCAGCAGCGTAGGAGCGCAGGAGGGAGTAGAGACCCAGTACTTC
CDR3 protein: CASSVGAQEGVETQYF

J gene: TRBJ2-7
clone size: .
D gene: TRBD1
V gene: TRBV30
CDR3 DNA: TGTGCCTGGAGCGAACCCCGACAGGGGGCCTACGAGCAGTACTTC
CDR3 protein: CAWSEPRQGAYEQYF

J gene: TRBJ1-1
clone size: .
D gene: TRBD1
V gene: TRBV6-5
CDR3 DNA: TGTGCCAGCAGTTACTCACCGGGACAGGGAGACACTGAAGCTTTCTTT
CDR3 protein: CASSYSPGQGDTEAFF

J gene: TRBJ2-2
clone size: .
D gene: .
V gene: TRBV14
CDR3 DNA: TGTGCCAGCAGCCAAGATCTCATCGGGGCGAACACCGGGGAGCTGTTTTTT
CDR3 protein: CASSQDLIGANTGELFF

J gene: TRBJ1-2
clone size: .
D gene: .
V gene: TRBV28
CDR3 DNA: TGTGCCAGCACGTTTAACTATGGCTACACCTTC
CDR3 protein: CASTFNYGYTF

J gene: TRBJ2-5
clone size: .
D gene: .
V gene: TRBV2
CDR3 DNA: TGTGCCAGCAGTCCAGATGAGACCCAGTACTTC
CDR3 protein: CASSPDETQYF

J gene: TRBJ2-5
clone size: .
D gene: .
V gene: TRBV23-1
CDR3 DNA: TGCGCCAGCAGTCAATCAAGGGCGACAGGAGAAAGCCAAGAGACCCAGTACTTC
CDR3 protein: CASSQSRATGESQETQYF